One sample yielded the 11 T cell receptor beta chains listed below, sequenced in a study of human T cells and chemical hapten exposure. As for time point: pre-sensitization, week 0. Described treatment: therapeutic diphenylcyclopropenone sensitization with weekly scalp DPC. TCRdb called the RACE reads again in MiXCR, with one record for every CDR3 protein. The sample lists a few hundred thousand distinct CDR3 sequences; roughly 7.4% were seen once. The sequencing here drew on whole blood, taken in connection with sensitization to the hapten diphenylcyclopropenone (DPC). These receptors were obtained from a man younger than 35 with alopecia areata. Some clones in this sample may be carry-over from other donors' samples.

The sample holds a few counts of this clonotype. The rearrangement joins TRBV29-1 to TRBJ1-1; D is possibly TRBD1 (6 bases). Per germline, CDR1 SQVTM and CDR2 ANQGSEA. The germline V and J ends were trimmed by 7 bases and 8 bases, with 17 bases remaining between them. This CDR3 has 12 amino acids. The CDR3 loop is CSARGARGEAFF. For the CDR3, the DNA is TGCAGCGCAAGGGGGGCCCGAGGGGAAGCTTTCTTT. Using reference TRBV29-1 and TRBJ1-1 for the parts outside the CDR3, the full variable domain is SAVISQKPSRDICQRGTSLTIQCQVDSQVTMMFWYRQQPGQSLTLIATANQGSEATYESGFVIDKFPISRPNLTFSTLTVSNMSPEDSSIYLCSARGARGEAFFGQGTRLTVV.

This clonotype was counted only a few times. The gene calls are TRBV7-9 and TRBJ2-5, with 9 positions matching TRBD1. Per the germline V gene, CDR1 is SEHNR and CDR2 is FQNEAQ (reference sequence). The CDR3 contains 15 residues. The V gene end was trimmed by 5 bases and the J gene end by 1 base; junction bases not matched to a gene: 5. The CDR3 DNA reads TGTGCCAGCAGCCCCCTGGACAGGGGCCAAGAGACCCAGTACTTC. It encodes CASSPLDRGQETQYF.

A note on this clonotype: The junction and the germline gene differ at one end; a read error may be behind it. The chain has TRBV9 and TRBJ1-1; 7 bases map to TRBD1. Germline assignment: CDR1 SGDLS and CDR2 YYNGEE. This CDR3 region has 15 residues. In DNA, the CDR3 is TGTGTCAGCAGCTCAGCCGGGACAGCGAACACTGAAGCTTTCTTT. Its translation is CVSSSAGTANTEAFF.

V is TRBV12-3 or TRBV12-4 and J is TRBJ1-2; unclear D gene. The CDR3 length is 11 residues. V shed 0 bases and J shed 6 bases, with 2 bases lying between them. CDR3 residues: CASSLADGYTF. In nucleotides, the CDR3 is TGTGCCAGCAGTTTAGCGGATGGCTACACCTTC.

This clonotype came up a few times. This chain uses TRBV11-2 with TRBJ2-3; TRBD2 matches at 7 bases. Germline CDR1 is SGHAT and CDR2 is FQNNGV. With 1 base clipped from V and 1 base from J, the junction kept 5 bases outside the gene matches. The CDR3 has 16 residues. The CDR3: CASSLAPSGGTDTQYF. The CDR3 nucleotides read TGTGCCAGCAGCTTAGCCCCTAGCGGAGGCACAGATACGCAGTATTTT.

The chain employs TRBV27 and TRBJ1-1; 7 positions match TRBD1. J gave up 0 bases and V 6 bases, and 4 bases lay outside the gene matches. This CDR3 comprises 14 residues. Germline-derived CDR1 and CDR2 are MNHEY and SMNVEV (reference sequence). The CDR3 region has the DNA TGTGCCAGCAGAATTGGACAGGTGAACACTGAAGCTTTCTTT. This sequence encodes CASRIGQVNTEAFF.

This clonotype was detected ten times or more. The CDR3, as DNA: TGCGCCAGCAGCCAAGTGTCAGGGGGCCATCAGCCCCAGCATTTT. This codes for CASSQVSGGHQPQHF. This rearrangement joins TRBV4-1 to TRBJ1-5; 8 bases are a match to TRBD1. Germline V gene data show CDR1 as MGHRA and CDR2 as YSYEKL. The J segment lost 5 bases and the V segment lost 1 base, leaving 4 bases of the junction unmatched. CDR3 length: 15 residues.

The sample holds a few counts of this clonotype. The CDR3: CASSLATSGEVTDTQYF. The CDR3, as DNA: TGCGCCAGCAGCTTGGCGACTAGCGGGGAGGTCACAGATACGCAGTATTTT. V usage is TRBV5-1 and J usage is TRBJ2-3, with 11 bases matching TRBD2. CDR3 length: 17 amino acids. Trimming cost V 0 bases and J 2 bases; bases outside gene matches: 5. Per the germline V gene, CDR1 is SGHRS and CDR2 is YFSETQ.

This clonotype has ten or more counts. The CDR3 region has the DNA TGTGCCAGCAGCTTAATTGGGTACGAGCAGTACTTC. Amino acids: CASSLIGYEQYF. The V gene is TRBV7-9, the J gene TRBJ2-7; no clear D. Trimming removed 2 bases from V and 4 bases from J, with 6 bases in between. The CDR3 extends over 12 amino acids. Germline V CDR1 and CDR2: SEHNR, FQNEAQ (reference sequence).

The CDR3 region is CASSPGTGKLSTF. The CDR3 DNA reads TGTGCCAGCTCACCCGGGACAGGGAAATTGTCCACCTTC. This chain uses TRBV18 with TRBJ1-2, with 9 bases identical to TRBD1. The CDR3 length is 13 residues. Germline V CDR1 and CDR2: KGHSH, LQKENI. The ends lost 3 bases at V and 13 bases at J; junction bases unmatched: 9.

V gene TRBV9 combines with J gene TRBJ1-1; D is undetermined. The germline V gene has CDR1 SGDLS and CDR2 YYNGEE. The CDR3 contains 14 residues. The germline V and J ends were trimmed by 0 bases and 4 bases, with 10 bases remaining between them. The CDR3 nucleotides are TGTGCCAGCAGCGTAGAGGGTTTCGGCACTGAAGCTTTCTTT. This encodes CASSVEGFGTEAFF.